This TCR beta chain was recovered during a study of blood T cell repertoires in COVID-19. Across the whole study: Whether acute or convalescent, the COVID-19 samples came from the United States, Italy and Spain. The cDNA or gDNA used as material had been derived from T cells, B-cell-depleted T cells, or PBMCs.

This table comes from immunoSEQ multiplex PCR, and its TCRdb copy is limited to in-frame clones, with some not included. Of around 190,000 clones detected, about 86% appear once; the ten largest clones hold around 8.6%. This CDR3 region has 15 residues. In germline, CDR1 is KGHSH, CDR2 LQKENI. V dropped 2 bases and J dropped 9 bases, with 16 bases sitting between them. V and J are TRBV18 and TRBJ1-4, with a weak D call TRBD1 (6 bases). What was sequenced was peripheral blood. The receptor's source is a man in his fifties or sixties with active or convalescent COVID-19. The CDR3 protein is CASSPGVRGIQKLFF. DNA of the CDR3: TGTGCCAGCTCACCAGGGGTCAGGGGAATTCAAAAACTGTTTTTT.